The 27 T cell receptor beta chains below come from one sample, sequenced in a study of OX40 agonist ivuxolimab in advanced cancers. The repertoire was sequenced with immunoSEQ multiplex PCR; TCRdb's copy has only in-frame clones and lacks some. This sample has tens of thousands of clones; about 90% occur once, and the top ten carry approximately 0.45%. The sequences come from CD4+ or CD8+ T cells sorted from blood, collected in a trial of the OX40 agonist ivuxolimab. The receptor source for this set is an adult with an advanced solid tumor such as melanoma, head and neck, liver or kidney cancer.

The rearrangement links TRBV18 to TRBJ2-1; 9 bases fit TRBD2. Germline CDR1 reads KGHSH; CDR2 reads LQKENI. The ends lost 6 bases at V and 5 bases at J; junction bases unmatched: 11. This CDR3 is 16 amino acids long. CDR3 residues: CASSPTGLAGDNEQFF. CDR3 bases: TGTGCCAGCTCGCCTACCGGATTAGCGGGAGACAATGAGCAGTTCTTC.

This chain uses TRBV7-9 with TRBJ1-3, with D possibly TRBD1 on 5 matching bases. The germline CDR1 and CDR2 sequences are SEHNR and FQNEAQ (reference sequence). Between the trimmed V and J ends, which lost 0 bases and 0 bases, there was a span of 12 bases. The CDR3 is 17 amino acids. CDR3 region: CASSLALPGLSGNTIYF. Here the CDR3 DNA reads TGTGCCAGCAGCTTAGCGCTCCCGGGGCTCTCTGGAAACACCATATATTTT.

The chain couples TRBV7-2 to TRBJ2-7, with unresolved D. CDR1 and CDR2 (germline): SGHTA, FQGNSA. V dropped 5 bases and J dropped 3 bases, with 5 bases sitting between them. CDR3 size: 11 residues. The CDR3 region has the DNA TGTGCCAGCAGCACCCACTACGAGCAGTACTTC. Its protein product is CASSTHYEQYF.

The rearrangement joins TRBV5-1 to TRBJ1-3, with D unresolved. Germline assignment: CDR1 SGHRS and CDR2 YFSETQ. This CDR3 contains 16 residues. The V gene lost 0 bases and the J gene lost 0 bases, with 10 bases spanning the gap. This CDR3 reads CASSLGVGHSGNTIYF. The DNA of the CDR3 is TGCGCCAGCAGCTTGGGGGTAGGGCACTCTGGAAACACCATATATTTT.

V gene TRBV7-2 combines with J gene TRBJ2-2, with 8 bases fitting TRBD2. The CDR3 is 16 residues long. From germline, CDR1 is SGHTA and CDR2 FQGNSA. J gave up 6 bases and V 7 bases, and 13 bases lay outside the gene matches. In DNA form, the CDR3 reads TGTGCCAGCAACCCTTCCAGCGGGAGAGGCGCCGGGGAGCTGTTTTTT. Translating gives CASNPSSGRGAGELFF.

This chain links TRBV6-5 with TRBJ2-1, with D perhaps matching TRBD1 or TRBD2 (5 bases each). Germline loops: CDR1 MNHEY, CDR2 SVGAGI. V was trimmed by 2 bases and J by 4 bases, leaving 9 bases between them. This CDR3 region has 14 residues. In nucleotides, the CDR3 is TGTGCCAGCAGTTACGGGGGAGTATACAATGAGCAGTTCTTC. Its protein product is CASSYGGVYNEQFF.

The V and J genes are TRBV6-5 and TRBJ2-2; possibly TRBD1 for D (6 bases). V lost 6 bases to trimming and J lost 6 bases, with 14 bases between them. The CDR3 runs to 14 residues. From germline, CDR1 is MNHEY and CDR2 SVGAGI. The CDR3 region has the DNA TGTGCCAGCAGACAGGGAGAGTGGGCCGGGGAGCTGTTTTTT. Translation gives CASRQGEWAGELFF.

The chain uses TRBV14 and TRBJ1-1; D remains unclear. Trimming took off 7 bases at V and 0 bases at J, with 15 bases between the two ends. The CDR3 runs 15 residues. Looked up from germline, CDR1 is SGHDN and CDR2 is FVKESK. Written as DNA, the CDR3 is TGTGCCAGCACTCCTTGGACGGCGTTGAACACTGAAGCTTTCTTT. Its translation: CASTPWTALNTEAFF.

This clone was seen only once. The chain carries TRBV7-2 and TRBJ1-5; 8 bases align to TRBD1. The V segment lost 4 bases and the J segment 7 bases; nucleotides outside the gene matches: 3. Germline loops: CDR1 SGHTA, CDR2 FQGNSA. CDR3 size: 13 residues. CDR3 sequence (DNA): TGTGCCAGCAGCTCGACAGGGGCCCAGCCCCAGCATTTT. Residues: CASSSTGAQPQHF.

J is TRBJ2-5 and V is TRBV9; D possibly corresponds to TRBD2 (5 bases). The CDR3 contains 14 residues. Germline V gene sequence: CDR1 SGDLS, CDR2 YYNGEE. V was cut by 0 bases and J by 4 bases, with 10 bases left in between. CDR3 residues: CASSVVEGSETQYF. The CDR3 coding sequence is TGTGCCAGCAGCGTAGTAGAGGGTTCAGAGACCCAGTACTTC.

The chain carries TRBV15 and TRBJ2-5; weak D call: TRBD1 (6 bases). The germline gives CDR1 LNHNV, CDR2 YYDKDF (reference sequence). Trimming removed 1 base from V and 3 bases from J, with 12 bases in between. This CDR3 region has 15 residues. The CDR3 region is CATSRAGTLEETQYF. CDR3 nucleotides: TGTGCCACCAGCAGAGCCGGGACACTAGAAGAGACCCAGTACTTC.

The CDR3 nucleotides are TGCAGCGTTGAAATTGGTTCGGCGTATAACACCTTC. It specifies CSVEIGSAYNTF. This sequence joins TRBV29-1 and TRBJ1-2; unclear D gene. The CDR3 contains 12 residues. V dropped 2 bases and J dropped 12 bases, with 16 bases sitting between them. CDR1 and CDR2 from the germline V gene are SQVTM and ANQGSEA.

The count of this clone is one. The chain couples TRBV11-3 to TRBJ2-7; D tentatively fits TRBD1 or TRBD2 (5 bases each). The V end lost 7 bases, the J end lost 2 bases, and 21 bases lay between the germline ends. Per the germline V gene, CDR1 is SGHNT and CDR2 is YENEEA. The CDR3 length is 16 residues. The CDR3 protein is CASTFGRGTGTYEQYF. The CDR3 nucleotides are TGTGCCAGCACCTTTGGGCGTGGGACCGGAACCTACGAGCAGTACTTC.

The gene calls are TRBV14 and TRBJ1-3; 8 bases align to TRBD1. CDR1 and CDR2 from the germline V gene are SGHDN and FVKESK. V shed 3 bases, J shed 0 bases, and the junction held 7 bases outside the gene matches. This CDR3 is 17 amino acids long. CDR3 residues: CASSHDRGLFSGNTIYF. Here the CDR3 DNA reads TGTGCCAGCAGCCACGACAGGGGCCTCTTCTCTGGAAACACCATATATTTT.

This chain connects TRBV7-9 to TRBJ2-5; TRBD1 matches 7 bases. The V gene end was trimmed by 5 bases and the J gene end by 0 bases; junction bases not matched to a gene: 6. This CDR3 contains 15 residues. The germline V gene encodes CDR1 SEHNR and CDR2 FQNEAQ (reference sequence). The CDR3 region is CASSHKGQYQETQYF. The CDR3 DNA sequence: TGTGCCAGCAGCCATAAGGGACAGTACCAAGAGACCCAGTACTTC.

This clone was picked up one time. The gene calls are TRBV7-8 and TRBJ2-6, with unresolved D. Germline CDR1 and CDR2: SGHVS and FQNEAQ. CDR3 length equals 17 residues. With 0 bases removed from V and 0 bases from J, the gap between germline ends came to 9 bases. The CDR3 reads CASSLASGNSGANVLTF. CDR3 DNA: TGTGCCAGCAGCTTAGCTTCCGGAAACTCTGGGGCCAACGTCCTGACTTTC.

The chain links TRBV10-3 to TRBJ2-5; 8 bases match TRBD2. CDR3 length: 13 residues. J lost 4 bases, V lost 2 bases, and 0 bases had no gene match. The germline V gene has CDR1 ENHRY and CDR2 SYGVKD. This CDR3 is CAISERGGETQYF. The CDR3 bases are TGTGCCATCAGTGAGCGGGGGGGAGAGACCCAGTACTTC.

This clone is a singleton in its sample. This sequence joins TRBV30 and TRBJ2-7, with D tentatively TRBD2 (6 bases). This CDR3 has 13 amino acids. The V end lost 0 bases, the J end lost 7 bases, and 13 bases lay between the germline ends. Germline loops: CDR1 GTSNPN, CDR2 SVGIG (reference sequence). CDR3 region: CAWSVRHRGEQYF. The CDR3 bases are TGTGCCTGGAGTGTACGTCATCGGGGGGAGCAGTACTTC.

The chain combines TRBV18 with TRBJ2-7; the match to TRBD2 covers 9 bases. Germline-derived CDR1 and CDR2 are KGHSH and LQKENI. CDR3 length equals 14 residues. V dropped 6 bases and J dropped 5; count of bases not matched to a gene: 8. The CDR3 nucleotides are TGTGCCAGCTCGCCGGGGACTAGCAGCGACGAGCAGTACTTC. Encoded protein: CASSPGTSSDEQYF.

The chain recombines TRBV2 with TRBJ2-7; 7 nucleotides match TRBD1. V lost 1 base to trimming and J lost 2 bases; unmatched junction nucleotides: 2. Germline V CDR1 and CDR2: SNHLY, FYNNEI. This CDR3 is 14 amino acids long. CDR3 in amino acids: CASSEGQGAYEQYF. For the CDR3, the DNA is TGTGCCAGCAGTGAAGGGCAGGGGGCCTACGAGCAGTACTTC.

CDR3 protein: CASSLGGQGAYEQYF. CDR3 nucleotide sequence: TGTGCCAGCAGCTTAGGAGGACAGGGGGCGTACGAGCAGTACTTC. The chain is built from TRBV7-9 and TRBJ2-7; 11 bases agree with TRBD1. Germline V gene lookup returns CDR1 SEHNR and CDR2 FQNEAQ (reference sequence). Unmatched junction bases numbered 3, after V lost 1 base and J lost 4 bases. CDR3 length equals 15 residues.

The chain recombines TRBV19 with TRBJ1-4; TRBD1 aligns across 7 bases. V dropped 6 bases and J dropped 5; count of bases not matched to a gene: 3. This CDR3 contains 13 residues. The germline CDR1 and CDR2 sequences are LNHDA and SQIVND (reference sequence). The DNA of the CDR3 is TGTGCCAGTAGGGACAGGACAAATGAAAAACTGTTTTTT. Translation gives CASRDRTNEKLFF.

The chain joins TRBV5-1 to TRBJ2-7; TRBD1 matches 7 bases. CDR1 and CDR2 (germline): SGHRS, YFSETQ. The trim removed 4 bases at V and 1 base at J, leaving 8 bases unmatched. The CDR3 extends over 15 amino acids. CDR3 sequence: CASSDLQGSSYEQYF. The CDR3 DNA follows: TGCGCCAGCAGCGACTTACAGGGGAGTTCCTACGAGCAGTACTTC.

This chain links TRBV5-4 with TRBJ1-2; 8 nucleotides match TRBD1. V was clipped by 2 bases and J by 8 bases; unmatched bases: 8. In germline, CDR1 is SGHNT, CDR2 YYREEE (reference sequence). This CDR3 is 14 amino acids long. CDR3 loop: CASSFQGASGGYTF. In DNA, the CDR3 is TGTGCCAGCAGCTTCCAGGGGGCGTCCGGGGGCTACACCTTC.

This clone was recorded only once. The chain carries TRBV18 and TRBJ2-4, with 12 bases matching TRBD1. V trimming: 0 bases; J trimming: 7 bases; junction bases outside the gene matches: 4. The length of the CDR3 is 16 residues. Germline CDR1 KGHSH, CDR2 LQKENI. CDR3 DNA sequence: TGTGCCAGCTCACCACCGGGACAGGGGGCAGGGAACATTCAGTACTTC. Protein product: CASSPPGQGAGNIQYF.

The rearrangement joins TRBV7-2 to TRBJ2-5; no firm D call. The germline V gene encodes CDR1 SGHTA and CDR2 FQGNSA. V was pared by 2 bases and J by 5 bases, with 12 bases between. The CDR3 runs to 14 residues. In DNA, the CDR3 is TGTGCCAGCAGCTTAAATGCTAGTCCGGAGACCCAGTACTTC. Its translation: CASSLNASPETQYF.

This sequence joins TRBV19 and TRBJ1-1; the D gene is possibly TRBD1 (5 bases). Per germline, CDR1 LNHDA and CDR2 SQIVND (reference sequence). The CDR3 spans 19 residues. Deletions cut 5 bases from V and 0 bases from J, with 25 bases between. The CDR3 region has the DNA TGTGCCAGTAGTGGACCTGTGTTTGCCCCCGAGGGGATGAACACTGAAGCTTTCTTT. Protein: CASSGPVFAPEGMNTEAFF.